A selection of T cell receptor beta chains follows, all from one sample in a study of PD-L1 blockade in urothelial cancer. Sequencing used immunoSEQ multiplex PCR; TCRdb keeps in-frame clones, though not all of them. The table lists just under 30,000 clones, more than 75% of them singletons, with under 3.5% in the top ten. Here the sequenced sample was PBMCs, taken around atezolizumab (anti-PD-L1) treatment. Source of these receptors: a man aged 50-60 years with urothelial cancer. Each CDR3 is given with its conserved first and last residue. The D gene is left open where the match is weak. Clone size is not always given. Where it is, it says once, few, many or a class for expanded clones.

v_call: TRBV12-5; d_call: TRBD2; clone_size: once; j_call: TRBJ2-3; cdr3_nt: TGTGCTAGTGGTTACGGACTAGCGGGGGGAAGCACAGATACGCAGTATTTT; cdr3_aa: CASGYGLAGGSTDTQYF
v_call: TRBV7-9; d_call: .; clone_size: .; j_call: TRBJ2-2; cdr3_nt: TGTGCCAGCAGCTTAGTATCAGGGTACTCCGGGGAGCTGTTTTTT; cdr3_aa: CASSLVSGYSGELFF
v_call: TRBV15; d_call: TRBD2; clone_size: .; j_call: TRBJ2-1; cdr3_nt: TGTGCCACCAGCAGGGTCAGACTAGCGGGGGGCCCTAGCTCCTACAATGAGCAGTTCTTC; cdr3_aa: CATSRVRLAGGPSSYNEQFF
v_call: TRBV5-1; d_call: .; clone_size: once; j_call: TRBJ1-6; cdr3_nt: TGCGCCAGCAGCTTGGCCGGCTCAGACAAATCGAGCTCCTATAATTCACCCCTCCACTTT; cdr3_aa: CASSLAGSDKSSSYNSPLHF
v_call: TRBV30; d_call: .; clone_size: once; j_call: TRBJ1-5; cdr3_nt: TGTGCCTGGAATTCTGCAGGGAAGTTGGTCACTCAGCCCCAGCATTTT; cdr3_aa: CAWNSAGKLVTQPQHF
v_call: TRBV12-5; d_call: .; clone_size: .; j_call: TRBJ2-6; cdr3_nt: TGTGCTAGTGGTTTGCCCCTCAGTGTCTCTGGGGCCAACGTCCTGACTTTC; cdr3_aa: CASGLPLSVSGANVLTF
v_call: TRBV30; d_call: TRBD1; clone_size: once; j_call: TRBJ2-7; cdr3_nt: TGTGCCTGGACAGACAGGGCCAATTACGAGCAGTACTTC; cdr3_aa: CAWTDRANYEQYF
v_call: TRBV7-9; d_call: .; clone_size: .; j_call: TRBJ1-2; cdr3_nt: TGTGCCAGCAGCCTACAGGTTAACTATGGCTACACCTTC; cdr3_aa: CASSLQVNYGYTF
v_call: TRBV19; d_call: .; clone_size: once; j_call: TRBJ2-7; cdr3_nt: TGTGCCAGTAGTATAAGGGGCGGAGGGATTACCTACGAGCAGTACTTC; cdr3_aa: CASSIRGGGITYEQYF
v_call: TRBV5-1; d_call: TRBD2; clone_size: few; j_call: TRBJ2-3; cdr3_nt: TGCGCCAGCAGCCTAGCGGGGGGGCGATCAGATACGCAGTATTTT; cdr3_aa: CASSLAGGRSDTQYF
v_call: TRBV4-2; d_call: TRBD2; clone_size: .; j_call: TRBJ2-2; cdr3_nt: TGTGCCAGCAGCCAGACCCTTAGCGGGGGGCTCGCAACCACGAACACCGGGGAGCTGTTTTTT; cdr3_aa: CASSQTLSGGLATTNTGELFF
v_call: TRBV2; d_call: .; clone_size: .; j_call: TRBJ2-7; cdr3_nt: TGTGCCATCCCAACCAGGAGGGGGGGGGACTACGAGCAGTACTTC; cdr3_aa: CAIPTRRGGDYEQYF
v_call: TRBV10-3; d_call: .; clone_size: .; j_call: TRBJ2-5; cdr3_nt: TGTGCCATCGAGACTAACGCAGAAGAGACCCAGTACTTC; cdr3_aa: CAIETNAEETQYF
v_call: TRBV4-3; d_call: TRBD2; clone_size: .; j_call: TRBJ2-3; cdr3_nt: TGCGCCAGCAGCCCGCACCAACTAGCGGATGCCACAGATACGCAGTATTTT; cdr3_aa: CASSPHQLADATDTQYF
v_call: TRBV5-1; d_call: .; clone_size: .; j_call: TRBJ2-2; cdr3_nt: TGCGCCAGCAGCTTGGACAGGGCCTTGGGCGGGGAGCTGTTTTTT; cdr3_aa: CASSLDRALGGELFF
v_call: TRBV7-2; d_call: TRBD2; clone_size: .; j_call: TRBJ2-2; cdr3_nt: TGTGCCAGCAGCTTAGCTCCGGGACTAGCGGGGGGGCCGAAGCCCGGGGAGCTGTTTTTT; cdr3_aa: CASSLAPGLAGGPKPGELFF
v_call: TRBV9; d_call: TRBD2; clone_size: .; j_call: TRBJ2-1; cdr3_nt: TGTGCCAGCAGCGTAGAGACTAGCGGAACAAACAATGAGCAGTTCTTC; cdr3_aa: CASSVETSGTNNEQFF
v_call: TRBV19; d_call: TRBD1; clone_size: .; j_call: TRBJ2-7; cdr3_nt: TGTGCCAGTAGTACCCATAGGACAGGGTACGAGCAGTACTTC; cdr3_aa: CASSTHRTGYEQYF